The 9 T cell receptor beta chains in this list originate from one sample, sequenced in a study of OX40 agonist ivuxolimab in advanced cancers. Here immunoSEQ multiplex PCR was the method, and the copy in TCRdb shows in-frame clones only, minus some. The data contain under 200,000 clones, 94% of them singletons. This specimen was CD4+ or CD8+ T cells sorted from blood, taken in a trial of the OX40 agonist ivuxolimab. All receptors derive from an adult with an advanced solid tumor such as melanoma, head and neck, liver or kidney cancer.

This chain joins TRBV19 and TRBJ2-3; TRBD2 matches at 8 bases. The junction had 4 bases not matched to a gene; V was cut back by 6 bases and J by 2 bases. Germline values: CDR1 LNHDA, CDR2 SQIVND (reference sequence). The CDR3 is made up of 14 amino acids. CDR3 sequence: CASRSGGNTDTQYF. The CDR3 DNA reads TGTGCCAGTAGAAGCGGGGGAAACACAGATACGCAGTATTTT.

V and J are TRBV9 and TRBJ2-7; 10 nucleotides match TRBD1. Looked up from germline, CDR1 is SGDLS and CDR2 is YYNGEE. Trimming cost V 4 bases and J 2 bases; bases outside gene matches: 15. The CDR3 contains 18 residues. The CDR3 DNA reads as TGTGCCAGCAGCTCTCGGGACAGGGGCGAAGGGATCCCCTACGAGCAGTACTTC. Amino acids: CASSSRDRGEGIPYEQYF.

The CDR3 protein is CASTPQGQGYEQYF. CDR3 DNA: TGTGCCAGCACCCCCCAGGGACAGGGCTACGAGCAGTACTTC. The chain couples TRBV28 to TRBJ2-7; 9 positions agree with TRBD1. V was clipped by 7 bases and J by 3 bases; unmatched bases: 7. CDR1 and CDR2 (germline): MDHEN, SYDVKM. This CDR3 is 14 amino acids long.

The rearrangement links TRBV11-2 to TRBJ2-1; D remains ambiguous. The CDR3 length is 12 residues. The germline V gene has CDR1 SGHAT and CDR2 FQNNGV. Trimming removed 1 base from V and 4 bases from J, with 2 bases in between. CDR3 in amino acids: CASSLGYNEQFF. The CDR3 DNA follows: TGTGCCAGCAGCTTAGGTTACAATGAGCAGTTCTTC. Full variable domain (remainder filled in from reference TRBV11-2 and TRBJ2-1): EAGVAQSPRYKIIEKRQSVAFWCNPISGHATLYWYQQILGQGPKLLIQFQNNGVVDDSQLPKDRFSAERLKGVDSTLKIQPAKLEDSAVYLCASSLGYNEQFFGPGTRLTVL.

In DNA, the CDR3 is TGCGCCAGCAGACGAGACAGCCTACCAGCCGATAACTATGGCTACACCTTC. As protein: CASRRDSLPADNYGYTF. The chain combines TRBV5-1 with TRBJ1-2, with a weak D call TRBD1 (5 bases). The ends were cut back, 5 bases at V and 1 base at J, with 21 bases in the middle. The germline V gene has CDR1 SGHRS and CDR2 YFSETQ. The CDR3 length is 17 residues.

The chain uses TRBV2 and TRBJ2-5; weak D call: TRBD1 (6 bases). Per the germline V gene, CDR1 is SNHLY and CDR2 is FYNNEI. The CDR3 consists of 15 residues. The V end lost 8 bases, the J end lost 1 base, and 17 bases lay between the germline ends. The CDR3 protein is CASPNREKVQETQYF. CDR3 DNA sequence: TGTGCCAGCCCTAACAGGGAGAAGGTCCAAGAGACCCAGTACTTC.

The chain combines TRBV19 with TRBJ2-2; no firm D call. This CDR3 region has 14 residues. CDR1 is LNHDA, CDR2 SQIVND, per germline (reference sequence). V lost 3 bases and J 2 bases, leaving 7 bases between the germline ends. The CDR3 sequence: CASSIISNTGELFF. The CDR3 coding sequence is TGTGCCAGTAGTATCATAAGCAACACCGGGGAGCTGTTTTTT.

This clone came up a few times. This chain connects TRBV6-1 to TRBJ1-5, with TRBD1 matching over 10 bases. The CDR3 totals 15 residues. V was clipped by 5 bases and J by 1 base; unmatched bases: 2. Germline lookup yields CDR1 MNHNS and CDR2 SASEGT. The CDR3 region has the DNA TGTGCCAGCAGTACGGGACAGGGGAGCAATCAGCCCCAGCATTTT. Translation gives CASSTGQGSNQPQHF.

This clone was found once. The V call is TRBV11-3, the J call TRBJ2-2; TRBD2 might be the D (5 bases). Trimming took 1 base from V and 6 from J, leaving 12 bases between them. The CDR3 sequence is 15 residues long. Germline V CDR1 and CDR2: SGHNT, YENEEA. CDR3 protein: CASSLGPSSSGELFF. In DNA, the CDR3 is TGTGCCAGCAGCTTAGGCCCCTCTAGCTCCGGGGAGCTGTTTTTT.